The rows below give T cell receptor beta chains drawn from one sample of a study of radiation and T cells in renal cell carcinoma. Clones were read by immunoSEQ multiplex PCR, and TCRdb kept only the in-frame ones, dropping some. Here the sample spans about 150,000 clones, about 87% being singletons. Source: blood, taken from a patient whose treatment included radiotherapy and nephrectomy. These receptors all come from a woman aged 45-65 years with renal cell carcinoma. CDR3s include the opening cysteine and the closing phenylalanine or tryptophan. Each record gives: J gene, D gene, clone size, V gene, CDR3 DNA, CDR3 protein. D genes are given only for firm matches. Some rows have no size entry. The others give once, few or many, or a class for an expanded clone.

J gene: TRBJ1-4
D gene: TRBD1
clone size: .
V gene: TRBV6-5
CDR3 DNA: TGTGCCAGCGGTTGGACAGGGGTAAATGAAAAACTGTTTTTT
CDR3 protein: CASGWTGVNEKLFF

J gene: TRBJ2-1
D gene: .
clone size: .
V gene: TRBV2
CDR3 DNA: TGTGCCAGCAGTGAAAATGCCGCTAGCAGCTACAATGAGCAGTTCTTC
CDR3 protein: CASSENAASSYNEQFF

J gene: TRBJ2-3
D gene: .
clone size: .
V gene: TRBV7-2
CDR3 DNA: TGTGCCAGCAGCTCCCTCCGGGCGGGGCAAGATACGCAGTATTTT
CDR3 protein: CASSSLRAGQDTQYF

J gene: TRBJ2-3
D gene: .
clone size: .
V gene: TRBV7-6
CDR3 DNA: TGTGCCAGCAGCTTACGGGACGCGCAAGATACGCAGTATTTT
CDR3 protein: CASSLRDAQDTQYF

J gene: TRBJ1-3
D gene: TRBD1
clone size: .
V gene: TRBV4-1
CDR3 DNA: TGCGCCAGCAGCCAAGGCCGGGACAGATTATATGGAAACACCATATATTTT
CDR3 protein: CASSQGRDRLYGNTIYF

J gene: TRBJ1-1
D gene: TRBD1
clone size: few
V gene: TRBV28
CDR3 DNA: TGTGCCAGCAACTATCCGGGACAGGGGAACACTGAAGCTTTCTTT
CDR3 protein: CASNYPGQGNTEAFF

J gene: TRBJ2-7
D gene: .
clone size: .
V gene: TRBV6-5
CDR3 DNA: TGTGCCAGCAGACGAAGCCCCGGGTCCTCGGAGCAGTACTTC
CDR3 protein: CASRRSPGSSEQYF

J gene: TRBJ2-1
D gene: .
clone size: .
V gene: TRBV30
CDR3 DNA: TGTGCCTGGAGTGTAAAAGGGGCCCGCGAGGGCAATGAGCAGTTCTTC
CDR3 protein: CAWSVKGAREGNEQFF

J gene: TRBJ2-1
D gene: .
clone size: .
V gene: TRBV7-2
CDR3 DNA: TGTGCCAGCAGCCCTGAAATCGACTGGATCACCTACAATGAGCAGTTCTTC
CDR3 protein: CASSPEIDWITYNEQFF

J gene: TRBJ1-6
D gene: .
clone size: once
V gene: TRBV14
CDR3 DNA: TGTGCCAGCAGCCAAGGCCAGCATTCGAATTCACCCCTCCACTTT
CDR3 protein: CASSQGQHSNSPLHF

J gene: TRBJ2-7
D gene: .
clone size: once
V gene: TRBV5-8
CDR3 DNA: TGTGCCAGCAGCTTCGGACGGCTGAGACTGAGCTCCTACGAGCAGTACTTC
CDR3 protein: CASSFGRLRLSSYEQYF

J gene: TRBJ1-6
D gene: .
clone size: .
V gene: TRBV2
CDR3 DNA: TGTGCCAGCAGTGGACAGGTTAATAATTCACCCCTCCACTTT
CDR3 protein: CASSGQVNNSPLHF

J gene: TRBJ1-2
D gene: .
clone size: .
V gene: TRBV7-9
CDR3 DNA: TGTGCCAGCAGCAAATACCTCGGAAAGAGCGAGGGCTACACCTTC
CDR3 protein: CASSKYLGKSEGYTF

J gene: TRBJ2-1
D gene: .
clone size: .
V gene: TRBV6-6
CDR3 DNA: TGTGCCAGCAGTACATCAGGGAAACCTGAGCAGTTCTTC
CDR3 protein: CASSTSGKPEQFF

J gene: TRBJ1-5
D gene: TRBD1
clone size: .
V gene: TRBV6-5
CDR3 DNA: TGTGCCAGCAGTTCTACAGGGGTAGGCAATCAGCCCCAGCATTTT
CDR3 protein: CASSSTGVGNQPQHF

J gene: TRBJ1-4
D gene: .
clone size: .
V gene: TRBV23-1
CDR3 DNA: TGCGCCAGCAGTCCACCACATCCCGCAGGGGATAAACTGTTTTTT
CDR3 protein: CASSPPHPAGDKLFF

J gene: TRBJ1-1
D gene: .
clone size: .
V gene: TRBV7-8
CDR3 DNA: TGTGCCAGCAGCTTTATCCCCGAGGGCACTGAAGCTTTCTTT
CDR3 protein: CASSFIPEGTEAFF

J gene: TRBJ2-2
D gene: TRBD1
clone size: .
V gene: TRBV7-8
CDR3 DNA: TGTGCCAGCAGCCGGGACAGGTGGAACACCGGGGAGCTGTTTTTT
CDR3 protein: CASSRDRWNTGELFF

J gene: TRBJ2-7
D gene: TRBD1
clone size: .
V gene: TRBV7-8
CDR3 DNA: TGTGCCAGCAGCTACCAAGGACAGGGAAACTACGAGCAGTACTTC
CDR3 protein: CASSYQGQGNYEQYF

J gene: TRBJ2-5
D gene: .
clone size: .
V gene: TRBV7-2
CDR3 DNA: TGTGCCAGCAGTTCAGACGTGGGGCCCTGGGGCCAAGAGACCCAGTACTTC
CDR3 protein: CASSSDVGPWGQETQYF

J gene: TRBJ2-5
D gene: .
clone size: .
V gene: TRBV7-6
CDR3 DNA: TGTGCCAGCAGCTTAAGGAGCAACCAAGAGACCCAGTACTTC
CDR3 protein: CASSLRSNQETQYF

J gene: TRBJ2-1
D gene: .
clone size: .
V gene: TRBV4-1
CDR3 DNA: TGCGCCAGCAGCCAACGACTAGTTGTCGACAATGAGCAGTTCTTC
CDR3 protein: CASSQRLVVDNEQFF

J gene: TRBJ2-3
D gene: TRBD1
clone size: .
V gene: TRBV6-1
CDR3 DNA: TGTGCCAGCAGAAAGGGGGCCATCACAGATACGCAGTATTTT
CDR3 protein: CASRKGAITDTQYF

J gene: TRBJ2-1
D gene: TRBD2
clone size: .
V gene: TRBV7-2
CDR3 DNA: TGTGCCAGCAGCTTAGAACTAGCGGGACCTTACAATGAGCAGTTCTTC
CDR3 protein: CASSLELAGPYNEQFF

J gene: TRBJ1-2
D gene: .
clone size: .
V gene: TRBV5-5
CDR3 DNA: TGTGCCAGCAGCGCGACCCCGGAGACTAACTATGGCTACACCTTC
CDR3 protein: CASSATPETNYGYTF

J gene: TRBJ1-4
D gene: TRBD1
clone size: .
V gene: TRBV2
CDR3 DNA: TGTGCCAGCAGTGGCCAGGGGGTTGAAAAACTGTTTTTT
CDR3 protein: CASSGQGVEKLFF

J gene: TRBJ1-6
D gene: .
clone size: .
V gene: TRBV5-8
CDR3 DNA: TGTGCCAGCAGCGTATCCTGGGATTCACCCCTCCACTTT
CDR3 protein: CASSVSWDSPLHF

J gene: TRBJ2-7
D gene: .
clone size: .
V gene: TRBV6-6
CDR3 DNA: TGTGCCAGCAGTGCCAGATCCGCCGAGCAGTACTTC
CDR3 protein: CASSARSAEQYF

J gene: TRBJ2-5
D gene: TRBD2
clone size: once
V gene: TRBV5-1
CDR3 DNA: TGCGCCAGCAGCACCGGCTCTAGCGGGGGGATTGGGGAGACCCAGTACTTC
CDR3 protein: CASSTGSSGGIGETQYF

J gene: TRBJ2-6
D gene: .
clone size: .
V gene: TRBV30
CDR3 DNA: TGTGCCTGGAGTGTACTAAGGCAATGGGCCTCGGGGGCCAACGTCCTGACTTTC
CDR3 protein: CAWSVLRQWASGANVLTF

J gene: TRBJ2-7
D gene: .
clone size: .
V gene: TRBV6-6
CDR3 DNA: TGTGCCAGCAGCCCCAATTCCTACGAGCAGTACTTC
CDR3 protein: CASSPNSYEQYF

J gene: TRBJ2-7
D gene: TRBD1
clone size: .
V gene: TRBV29-1
CDR3 DNA: TGCAGCGTTGGGGGACAGGGTGGGTACGAGCAGTACTTC
CDR3 protein: CSVGGQGGYEQYF

J gene: TRBJ2-5
D gene: .
clone size: .
V gene: TRBV7-7
CDR3 DNA: TGTGCTAGCAGCTTCGGACCCGAAGAGACCCAGTACTTC
CDR3 protein: CASSFGPEETQYF

J gene: TRBJ1-2
D gene: TRBD1
clone size: .
V gene: TRBV7-2
CDR3 DNA: TGTGCCAGCAGCTTAGTAACAGGGGAAAGTAACTATGGCTACACCTTC
CDR3 protein: CASSLVTGESNYGYTF

J gene: TRBJ2-2
D gene: TRBD1
clone size: .
V gene: TRBV5-5
CDR3 DNA: TGTGCCAGCAGCATATCAGGGGGCCCTATTTTATTGGGGGAGCTGTTTTTT
CDR3 protein: CASSISGGPILLGELFF

J gene: TRBJ2-2
D gene: .
clone size: once
V gene: TRBV7-9
CDR3 DNA: TGTGCCAGCAGCTTAGGGGACTTCAACACCGGGGAGCTGTTTTTT
CDR3 protein: CASSLGDFNTGELFF

J gene: TRBJ2-3
D gene: .
clone size: .
V gene: TRBV11-3
CDR3 DNA: TGTGCCAGCAGCGCAGGACTTAGCACAGATACGCAGTATTTT
CDR3 protein: CASSAGLSTDTQYF

J gene: TRBJ1-2
D gene: .
clone size: .
V gene: TRBV20-1
CDR3 DNA: TGCAGTGCTACAGGAGAGTATGGCTACACCTTC
CDR3 protein: CSATGEYGYTF

J gene: TRBJ2-5
D gene: .
clone size: .
V gene: TRBV7-3
CDR3 DNA: TGTGCCAGCAGCCCCACCCCTAGGGGAGAGACCCAGTACTTC
CDR3 protein: CASSPTPRGETQYF

J gene: TRBJ1-6
D gene: .
clone size: .
V gene: TRBV9
CDR3 DNA: TGTGCCAGCAGCGTAGACGGGAATAGGGCCTCACCCCTCCACTTT
CDR3 protein: CASSVDGNRASPLHF

J gene: TRBJ2-5
D gene: .
clone size: once
V gene: TRBV19
CDR3 DNA: TGTGCCAGTAGTAGGGCAGTGGGGAGGGAGACCCAGTACTTC
CDR3 protein: CASSRAVGRETQYF

J gene: TRBJ1-2
D gene: .
clone size: .
V gene: TRBV5-4
CDR3 DNA: TGTGCCAGCAGGTCCTCAGGACGGCCCCGCAGAGATGGCTACACCTTC
CDR3 protein: CASRSSGRPRRDGYTF

J gene: TRBJ2-1
D gene: TRBD2
clone size: .
V gene: TRBV30
CDR3 DNA: TGTGCCTGGTTTGGCGGGACTAGCGGATACAATGAGCAGTTCTTC
CDR3 protein: CAWFGGTSGYNEQFF

J gene: TRBJ2-5
D gene: .
clone size: .
V gene: TRBV5-6
CDR3 DNA: TGTGCCAGCAGCTCGCCCGGGGGACACCAGAGAACCCAGTACTTC
CDR3 protein: CASSSPGGHQRTQYF

J gene: TRBJ2-2
D gene: TRBD1
clone size: .
V gene: TRBV4-3
CDR3 DNA: TGCGCCAGCAGCCAAGCGACAGGGGAAACCGGGGAGCTGTTTTTT
CDR3 protein: CASSQATGETGELFF

J gene: TRBJ2-7
D gene: TRBD2
clone size: .
V gene: TRBV2
CDR3 DNA: TGTGCCAGCAGTCCCGAATTAGCGGGGCGTTACGAGCAGTACTTC
CDR3 protein: CASSPELAGRYEQYF

J gene: TRBJ1-6
D gene: .
clone size: .
V gene: TRBV6-5
CDR3 DNA: TGTGCCAGCAGTCGGAGCATCCCCTATAATTCACCCCTCCACTTT
CDR3 protein: CASSRSIPYNSPLHF

J gene: TRBJ2-5
D gene: .
clone size: .
V gene: TRBV30
CDR3 DNA: TGTGCCTGGAGTGCACGCCAACGCCCCCAAGAGACCCAGTACTTC
CDR3 protein: CAWSARQRPQETQYF

J gene: TRBJ1-1
D gene: .
clone size: .
V gene: TRBV7-3
CDR3 DNA: TGTGCCAGCAGCTTAAGCGGGGGGACGAACACTGAAGCTTTCTTT
CDR3 protein: CASSLSGGTNTEAFF

J gene: TRBJ1-5
D gene: .
clone size: .
V gene: TRBV6-1
CDR3 DNA: TGTGCCAGCAGAGCCACAGGGCCCAATCAGCCCCAGCATTTT
CDR3 protein: CASRATGPNQPQHF

J gene: TRBJ1-1
D gene: .
clone size: once
V gene: TRBV4-2
CDR3 DNA: TGTGCCAGCAGCCTCCTTCCAGTGACCGCAAACACTGAAGCTTTCTTT
CDR3 protein: CASSLLPVTANTEAFF

J gene: TRBJ1-5
D gene: .
clone size: .
V gene: TRBV6-6
CDR3 DNA: TGTGCCACCCGGCAGGGTACGAGCAATCAGCCCCAGCATTTT
CDR3 protein: CATRQGTSNQPQHF

J gene: TRBJ2-7
D gene: TRBD2
clone size: few
V gene: TRBV13
CDR3 DNA: TGTGCCAGCAGCTCCTCCCGGGAGGGGTCTACGGGGCAGTACTTC
CDR3 protein: CASSSSREGSTGQYF

J gene: TRBJ2-7
D gene: TRBD1
clone size: once
V gene: TRBV30
CDR3 DNA: TGTGCCTGGAGGGGAAGCCGGGACAGCTACTACGAGCAGTACTTC
CDR3 protein: CAWRGSRDSYYEQYF

J gene: TRBJ1-1
D gene: .
clone size: few
V gene: TRBV6-6
CDR3 DNA: TGTGCCAGCTCGACGTGGGGGTATGAAGCTTTCTTT
CDR3 protein: CASSTWGYEAFF

J gene: TRBJ2-2
D gene: .
clone size: .
V gene: TRBV2
CDR3 DNA: TGTGCCAGCAGTGAATCGACAGTGAACACCGGGGAGCTGTTTTTT
CDR3 protein: CASSESTVNTGELFF

J gene: TRBJ2-5
D gene: TRBD2
clone size: once
V gene: TRBV4-1
CDR3 DNA: TGCGCCAGCAGCCAAGATCGGCTAGCGGGGGGGCAAGAGACCCAGTACTTC
CDR3 protein: CASSQDRLAGGQETQYF

J gene: TRBJ1-2
D gene: .
clone size: .
V gene: TRBV7-2
CDR3 DNA: TGTGCCAGCAGCTTAGCGGTAGGGATCGGCTACACCTTC
CDR3 protein: CASSLAVGIGYTF

J gene: TRBJ2-7
D gene: TRBD1
clone size: once
V gene: TRBV18
CDR3 DNA: TGTGCCAGCTCACCCATACCGGGACAGGGGTTTTTCGAGCAGTACTTC
CDR3 protein: CASSPIPGQGFFEQYF

J gene: TRBJ1-6
D gene: .
clone size: .
V gene: TRBV2
CDR3 DNA: TGTGCCAGCAGTGGAGTTGGGAACTCCTATAATTCACCCCTCCACTTT
CDR3 protein: CASSGVGNSYNSPLHF